The T cell receptor (beta chain) described here comes from a study of neoadjuvant anti-PD-1 for oral cavity cancer. Study summary: Patients without progression received a fourth nivolumab dose around day 43, then surgical resection on days 50-56.

Data came from immunoSEQ multiplex PCR; TCRdb stores just in-frame clones and leaves some out. This table holds more than 10,000 clones, approximately 66% found once. This CDR3 contains 16 residues. The V segment lost 7 bases and the J segment 4 bases; nucleotides outside the gene matches: 13. The germline V gene has CDR1 SGHTA and CDR2 FQGNSA. Remarks on this clone: Antigen specificity is unknown.

Study findings and constraints: Higher pretreatment blood Treg/Th17 ratios correlated with higher pretreatment blood and lower post-treatment tumor TCRbeta clonality. Each response group had just a few patients in TCR analyses.

This sequence joins TRBV7-2 and TRBJ2-7; 10 bases are a match to TRBD2. Sequencing used PBMCs, obtained before nivolumab (anti-PD-1) treatment. The TCR originated in a person between 40 and 85 years old with oral cavity squamous cell carcinoma. The CDR3: CASILTGAGGLYEQYF. For the CDR3, the DNA is TGTGCCAGCATCTTGACAGGAGCGGGAGGGTTATACGAGCAGTACTTC.